Reported below is one T cell receptor (beta chain). This record comes from a study of response to subunit inactivated influenza vaccine. This CDR3 region has 15 residues. CDR1 and CDR2 from the germline V gene are LGHNA and YNFKEQ. Trimming pared 0 bases from V and 0 bases from J, leaving 8 bases between. From the RT-PCR reads, TCRdb called clonotypes with MiXCR, one entry per CDR3 protein. This sample carries about 570,000 distinct CDR3 sequences, around 10% of them seen once, and the ten largest clones take approximately 10%. The sample was also linked to a second study, of T cells expressing NK-cell markers. From that second work: Generation of TCR beta cDNA was performed by 5'RACE template switching incorporating UMIs. In roughly six donors, dominant NKG2C+ clonotypes were roughly 1.0-7.5% of CD8+ T cells. Also leading the CD3+CD56-NKG2C+ fraction in a handful of donors were these clonotypes.

The rearrangement joins TRBV4-2 to TRBJ2-5; D is unresolved. The sequenced sample was PBMCs from blood, obtained on the day of vaccination. The source of this sequence is a man aged 45-65 years who received an inactivated influenza vaccine. Here the CDR3 DNA reads TGTGCCAGCAGCCAAGATTGGCTCAACCAAGAGACCCAGTACTTC. It translates to CASSQDWLNQETQYF.